These T cell receptor beta chains were read from a single sample in a study of T cell clones after liver transplantation. The repertoire was sequenced with immunoSEQ multiplex PCR; TCRdb's copy has only in-frame clones and lacks some. The table has some 75,000 clones, about four fifths seen once. The sequencing here drew on CD4+ T cells from blood, taken before liver transplant. Receptors originate from a human donor who received a liver transplant. The CDR3 runs from the conserved cysteine through the conserved F or W. D genes are given only for firm matches. Size is omitted from some rows. Given values are once, few, many or a class for expanded clones.

>-|TRBJ1-3|-|TRBV5-1
TGCGCCAGCAGCTTGAGGGCAGGCTCTGGAAACACCATATATTTT
CASSLRAGSGNTIYF
>few|TRBJ2-7|TRBD2|TRBV7-2
TGTGCCAGCAGCTCCCCGGGACTAACCGAGCAGTACTTC
CASSSPGLTEQYF
>-|TRBJ2-7|TRBD1|TRBV6-7
TGTGCCAGCAGTCCCCGGGACAGGCCCTACGAGCAGTACTTC
CASSPRDRPYEQYF
>-|TRBJ2-7|TRBD1|TRBV11-2
TGTGCCAGCAGCCGGGACAGGGGCCCCTACGAGCAGTACTTC
CASSRDRGPYEQYF
>once|TRBJ2-2|-|TRBV15
TGTGCCACCAGCAAGAACGCGAACACCGGGGAGCTGTTTTTT
CATSKNANTGELFF
>-|TRBJ2-7|TRBD1|TRBV6-6
TGTGCCAGCAGTTACTCGAACAGGGGCCACGAGCAGTACTTC
CASSYSNRGHEQYF
>-|TRBJ2-3|-|TRBV5-1
TGCGCCAGCAGCTTGAGGGTTTCTGGAGATACGCAGTATTTT
CASSLRVSGDTQYF
>-|TRBJ2-5|-|TRBV19
TGTGCCAGTAGTATCCTGGGGGACCAAGAGACCCAGTACTTC
CASSILGDQETQYF
>-|TRBJ2-2|-|TRBV5-1
TGCGCCAGCAGCTTGGGCGGGACGAACACCGGGGAGCTGTTTTTT
CASSLGGTNTGELFF
>-|TRBJ2-7|-|TRBV30
TGTGCCTGGAGCGTCTGGGGGAGTTACTACGAGCAGTACTTC
CAWSVWGSYYEQYF
>-|TRBJ2-7|TRBD1|TRBV2
TGTGCCAGCAGGGCGGGACAGGTCTACGAGCAGTACTTC
CASRAGQVYEQYF
>-|TRBJ1-1|-|TRBV30
TGTGCCTGGAGGACCGGCCCTGAAGCTTTCTTT
CAWRTGPEAFF
>-|TRBJ1-5|-|TRBV28
TGTGCCAGCAGTTTAGGGGGGGCGATCCAGCCCCAGCATTTT
CASSLGGAIQPQHF
>-|TRBJ2-1|-|TRBV6-1
TGTGCCAGCAGTGTGCCCTACGAGATGGAGCAGTTCTTC
CASSVPYEMEQFF
>-|TRBJ1-2|-|TRBV7-8
TGTGCCACCACGCCGCCGGGACGCCGAAACTATGGCTACACCTTC
CATTPPGRRNYGYTF
>-|TRBJ2-1|TRBD1|TRBV6-5
TGTGCCAGCAGTTACTCGCTCCGGACAGGGGTGCATGAGCAGTTCTTC
CASSYSLRTGVHEQFF
>-|TRBJ2-5|TRBD2|TRBV7-7
TGTGCTAGCAGCTTAGGGAGGGGCGGGGTGGAGACCCAGTACTTC
CASSLGRGGVETQYF
>-|TRBJ2-5|TRBD2|TRBV5-4
TGTGCCAGCAGCCGGCAAACTGGGGGAGGGAGAGGCAAAGAGACCCAGTACTTC
CASSRQTGGGRGKETQYF
>-|TRBJ2-1|-|TRBV9
TGTGCCAGCAGCCCGTTTTATCGGGCGGGTAGCTCCTACAATGAGCAGTTCTTC
CASSPFYRAGSSYNEQFF
>few|TRBJ1-2|TRBD1|TRBV7-9
TGTGCCAGCAGCTTAAAGGCAGGGGGCTCTGGCTACACCTTC
CASSLKAGGSGYTF
>-|TRBJ1-2|-|TRBV28
TGTGCCAGCAACCCAACGGGGTCTGGCTACACCTTC
CASNPTGSGYTF
>-|TRBJ1-2|-|TRBV6-1
TGTGCCAGCAGTGAAGCAGAGGGTACCTATGGCTACACCTTC
CASSEAEGTYGYTF
>-|TRBJ2-7|-|TRBV11-2
TGTGCCAGCAGCTTAGAGCGGGGAACCTACGAGCAGTACTTC
CASSLERGTYEQYF
>once|TRBJ2-1|-|TRBV9
TGTGCCAGCAGCGTAGGTCAGGGGGGCCGTCCTGAGCAGTTCTTC
CASSVGQGGRPEQFF
>-|TRBJ2-5|-|TRBV7-2
TGTGCCAGCAGCTTAGTATGGGAGGAGACCCAGTACTTC
CASSLVWEETQYF
>-|TRBJ2-1|TRBD2|TRBV6-1
TGTGCCAGCAGCCTTACTAGCGGGAGTTTGGATGAGCAGTTCTTC
CASSLTSGSLDEQFF
>-|TRBJ1-2|-|TRBV19
TGTGCCAGTAGTATGAAGGGAACAAATGGCTACACCTTC
CASSMKGTNGYTF
>-|TRBJ2-3|-|TRBV19
TGTGCCAGCTCAATAAGGTGGACAGACACAGATACGCAGTATTTT
CASSIRWTDTDTQYF
>-|TRBJ1-1|-|TRBV19
TGTGCCAGTAGCTTAACAGATAACACTGAAGCTTTCTTT
CASSLTDNTEAFF
>-|TRBJ1-4|-|TRBV27
TGTGCCAGCAGTTCGGTAGTAACTAATGAAAAACTGTTTTTT
CASSSVVTNEKLFF
>-|TRBJ1-2|-|TRBV10-3
TGTGCCATCAGTGAAAACGGCATCCCCGCTAACTATGGCTACACCTTC
CAISENGIPANYGYTF
>medium-sized|TRBJ2-3|TRBD2|TRBV10-2
TGCGCCAGCAGTGACCCTAGCGGGAGCACAGATACGCAGTATTTT
CASSDPSGSTDTQYF
>few|TRBJ1-1|-|TRBV28
TGTGCCAGCAGTTCGTCGGGGGCAGTCACTGAAGCTTTCTTT
CASSSSGAVTEAFF
>-|TRBJ1-5|-|TRBV6-1
TGTGCCAGCAGTGCCCCGACAGATAGCAATCAGCCCCAGCATTTT
CASSAPTDSNQPQHF
>-|TRBJ2-6|TRBD1|TRBV30
TGTGCCTGGAGGAGGGGGCGCACCCACTCTGGGGCCAACGTCCTGACTTTC
CAWRRGRTHSGANVLTF
>-|TRBJ2-6|TRBD1|TRBV5-4
TGTGCCAGCTTAAGGGGGACAGGGTCCTCTGGGGCCAACGTCCTGACTTTC
CASLRGTGSSGANVLTF
>-|TRBJ1-2|-|TRBV18
TGTGCCAGCTCACCCTCCAGTGGTGGGCCAACAGCGGACTATGGCTACACCTTC
CASSPSSGGPTADYGYTF
>-|TRBJ1-2|-|TRBV29-1
TGCAGCGTGGTTAACTCACGGGGCTATGGCTACACCTTC
CSVVNSRGYGYTF
>-|TRBJ2-2|TRBD1|TRBV29-1
TGCAGCGTAGGGGACAGGAACACCGGGGAGCTGTTTTTT
CSVGDRNTGELFF
>-|TRBJ2-3|TRBD2|TRBV29-1
TGCAGCGTTTTAGCGGGAGGGAGGAATACGCAGTATTTT
CSVLAGGRNTQYF
>-|TRBJ2-5|-|TRBV7-8
TGTGCCAGCAGCTTAGTATTTGAGGGGGAGACCCAGTACTTC
CASSLVFEGETQYF
>-|TRBJ2-7|-|TRBV7-6
TGTGCCAGCAGCTTAGTGTTGTCAGCAGAGCAGTACTTC
CASSLVLSAEQYF
>-|TRBJ1-3|-|TRBV18
TGTGCCAGCTCACCACCGTTCGACAGCTCTGGAAACACCATATATTTT
CASSPPFDSSGNTIYF